This T cell receptor beta chain comes out of a study of T-cell reconstitution after alpha-beta-depleted transplantation in children. Study-level results: In some patients, recipient T cells and intrathymic progenitors surviving conditioning explained high day-60 diversity. About two months after transplant, alpha-beta T cells reportedly came from several hundred expanded graft clones. It was newly produced T cells that mostly accounted for T-cell counts and diversity one year after transplant.

Construction of the TCRbeta library involved unique molecular identifiers. TCRdb itself ran the PCR reads through MiXCR, one entry per CDR3 protein. The data show 800,000 to 1,000,000 distinct CDR3 sequences, around 30% seen once. Germline CDR1 DFQATT, CDR2 SNEGSKA (reference sequence). CDR3 length: 15 residues. The J segment lost 1 base and the V segment lost 5 bases, leaving 3 bases of the junction unmatched. As regards this clonotype: Its target is unknown.

The rearrangement joins TRBV20-1 to TRBJ2-3, with 13 bases matching TRBD2. Specimen: PBMCs, mostly from graft donor cells, collected 360 days after TCRalphabeta/CD19-depleted stem cell transplant. The sequence derives from a boy under two years old who had a stem cell transplant for SCID, so the T cells may come from the graft donor. CDR3 sequence: CSAGGTSGGTDTQYF. CDR3 nucleotide sequence: TGCAGTGCTGGGGGGACTAGCGGGGGCACAGATACGCAGTATTTT.